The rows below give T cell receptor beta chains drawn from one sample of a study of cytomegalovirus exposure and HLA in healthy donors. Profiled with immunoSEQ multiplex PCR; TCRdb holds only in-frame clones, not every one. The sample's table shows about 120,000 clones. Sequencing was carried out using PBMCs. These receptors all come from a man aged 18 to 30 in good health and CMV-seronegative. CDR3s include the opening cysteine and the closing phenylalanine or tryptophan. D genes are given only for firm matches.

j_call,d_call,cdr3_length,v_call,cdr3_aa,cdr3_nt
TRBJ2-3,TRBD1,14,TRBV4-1,CASSQGRQGDTQYF,TGCGCCAGCAGCCAAGGAAGACAGGGAGATACGCAGTATTTT
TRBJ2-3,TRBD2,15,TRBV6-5,CASSYLAGNTDTQYF,TGTGCCAGCAGTTACCTAGCGGGGAACACAGATACGCAGTATTTT
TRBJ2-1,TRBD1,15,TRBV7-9,CASSFLTGPGNEQFF,TGTGCCAGCAGCTTCTTGACAGGGCCGGGGAATGAGCAGTTCTTC
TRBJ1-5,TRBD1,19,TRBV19,CASSIGGTGVRGSNQPQHF,TGTGCCAGTAGTATAGGAGGGACAGGGGTTAGAGGGAGCAATCAGCCCCAGCATTTT
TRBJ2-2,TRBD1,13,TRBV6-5,CASSPGGTGELFF,TGTGCCAGCAGTCCAGGGGGCACCGGGGAGCTGTTTTTT
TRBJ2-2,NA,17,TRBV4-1,CASSQGGEFKDTGELFF,TGCGCCAGCAGCCAAGGGGGAGAGTTCAAGGACACCGGGGAGCTGTTTTTT
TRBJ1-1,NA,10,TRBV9,CASGGTEAFF,TGTGCCAGCGGTGGGACAGAAGCTTTCTTT
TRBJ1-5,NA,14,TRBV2,CASNIGVGSQPQHF,TGTGCCAGCAATATTGGAGTGGGGAGTCAGCCCCAGCATTTT
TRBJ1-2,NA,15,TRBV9,CASSVEDSSNYGYTF,TGTGCCAGCAGCGTAGAGGACAGTTCTAACTATGGCTACACCTTC
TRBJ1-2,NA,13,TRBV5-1,CASSLDRVDRYTF,TGCGCCAGCAGCCTGGATCGCGTTGATCGCTACACCTTC
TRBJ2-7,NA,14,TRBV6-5,CASTSGQTSGEQYF,TGTGCCAGCACAAGCGGGCAGACCTCTGGGGAGCAGTACTTC
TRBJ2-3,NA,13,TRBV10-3,CAIMEGGTDTQYF,TGTGCCATCATGGAGGGCGGCACAGATACGCAGTATTTT
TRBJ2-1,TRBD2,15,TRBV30,CAWKLAGGPGDEQFF,TGTGCCTGGAAGCTAGCGGGGGGGCCTGGCGATGAGCAGTTCTTC
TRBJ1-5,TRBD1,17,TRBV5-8,CASSLQRQGVSNQPQHF,TGTGCCAGCAGCTTACAGAGACAGGGGGTCAGCAATCAGCCCCAGCATTTT
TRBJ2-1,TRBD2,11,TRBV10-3,CASSRENEQFF,TGTGCCTCCTCGCGGGAGAATGAGCAGTTCTTC
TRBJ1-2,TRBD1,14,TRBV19,CASRPGQGISGNTF,TGTGCCAGTAGACCGGGACAGGGAATCTCGGGGAACACCTTC
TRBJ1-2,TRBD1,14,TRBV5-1,CASSPGTESLHYTF,TGCGCCAGCAGCCCCGGGACAGAAAGCTTACACTACACCTTC
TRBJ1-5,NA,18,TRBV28,CASRTAAGVLGGNQPQHF,TGTGCCAGCAGAACCGCCGCGGGGGTCTTAGGGGGCAATCAGCCCCAGCATTTT
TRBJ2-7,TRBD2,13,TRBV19,CASSRVAGGHPVF,TGTGCCAGTAGTAGAGTAGCGGGAGGGCACCCGGTCTTC
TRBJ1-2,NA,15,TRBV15,CATSRGGGANYGYTF,TGTGCCACCAGCAGAGGGGGGGGCGCGAACTATGGCTACACCTTC
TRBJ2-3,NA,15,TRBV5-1,CASTWWDSSTDTQYF,TGCGCCAGCACGTGGTGGGACTCGAGCACAGATACGCAGTATTTT
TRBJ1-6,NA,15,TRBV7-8,CASSLVWWENSPLHF,TGTGCCAGCAGCTTAGTTTGGTGGGAGAATTCACCCCTCCACTTT